This paragraph covers one TCR beta chain sequence. No antigen is known for it. This sample was taken from a study of response to subunit inactivated influenza vaccine. Study results and caveats: The authors suggested that few new T cells are recruited per seasonal influenza vaccination.

Germline V CDR1 and CDR2: SGHTA, FQGNSA. Trimming left V 6 bases short and J 1 base short, with 15 bases between. The CDR3 runs to 15 residues. Via MiXCR, TCRdb re-called the RT-PCR reads, giving one row per CDR3 protein. The sample includes approximately 570,000 distinct CDR3 sequences, 6% to 9% seen only once; the top ten take 10% to 15%. The genes are TRBV7-2 and TRBJ1-1; D not resolved. This TCR derives from a man aged 45 to 75 who received an inactivated influenza vaccine. The material sequenced was PBMCs from blood, taken about 23 months after vaccination. DNA for the CDR3: TGTGCCAGCAGTATCACCCCCGGCGGGAACACTGAAGCTTTCTTT. Translating gives CASSITPGGNTEAFF.